Sequencing of this T cell receptor beta chain was carried out in a study of blood T cell repertoires in COVID-19. Turning to the study itself: The samples span acute and convalescent COVID-19 from the United States, Italy and Spain. The cDNA or gDNA used as material had been derived from T cells, B-cell-depleted T cells, or PBMCs.

The repertoire was sequenced with immunoSEQ multiplex PCR; TCRdb's copy has only in-frame clones and lacks some. The sample lists roughly 98,000 clones; 85% were seen once. CDR3 length: 14 residues. Germline CDR1 is SEHNR and CDR2 is FQNEAQ (reference sequence). The ends lost 5 bases at V and 7 bases at J; junction bases unmatched: 8. J is TRBJ1-2 and V is TRBV7-9, with TRBD1 matching over 9 bases. The source material was peripheral blood. The sequence was obtained from a woman in her sixties or seventies with active or convalescent COVID-19. CDR3 amino acids: CASSHRPGQGGYTF. For the CDR3, the DNA is TGTGCCAGCAGCCACCGACCGGGACAGGGTGGCTACACCTTC.